Each of the 10 T cell receptor beta chains below was sequenced from the same sample in a study of OX40 agonist ivuxolimab in advanced cancers. The assay was immunoSEQ multiplex PCR, and TCRdb's table has in-frame clones only and misses some. The sample includes 60,000 to 90,000 clones, around 89% of them seen just once. The source was CD4+ or CD8+ T cells sorted from blood, collected in a trial of the OX40 agonist ivuxolimab. These receptors all stem from an adult with an advanced solid tumor such as melanoma, head and neck, liver or kidney cancer.

The chain employs TRBV4-1 and TRBJ2-5; TRBD2 matches at 11 bases. Germline lookup yields CDR1 MGHRA and CDR2 YSYEKL. The CDR3 sequence is 16 residues long. Trimming removed 1 base from V and 1 base from J; junction bases left unmatched: 2. The CDR3 protein is CASSQGGTSGQETQYF. Here the CDR3 DNA reads TGCGCCAGCAGCCAAGGGGGGACTAGCGGCCAAGAGACCCAGTACTTC.

The CDR3 sequence is CASTSSGRASYEQYF. CDR3 DNA: TGTGCCAGCACCTCGAGCGGGAGGGCCTCCTACGAGCAGTACTTC. This chain connects TRBV28 to TRBJ2-5; 10 positions match TRBD2. The J call may be in error: the DNA end matches TRBJ2-7 better. The CDR3 runs 15 residues. Germline assignment: CDR1 MDHEN and CDR2 SYDVKM.

The chain carries TRBV18 and TRBJ2-2; maybe TRBD2 (6 bases). V lost 1 base, J lost 7 bases, and 13 bases lay in between. This CDR3 spans 15 amino acids. Germline V CDR1 and CDR2: KGHSH, LQKENI. CDR3: CASSPHGGYGGELFF. The CDR3 DNA reads TGTGCCAGCTCACCACACGGGGGTTACGGCGGGGAGCTGTTTTTT. The full variable domain, rest sourced from reference TRBV18 and TRBJ2-2, is NAGVMQNPRHLVRRRGQEARLRCSPMKGHSHVYWYRQLPEEGLKFMVYLQKENIIDESGMPKERFSAEFPKEGPSILRIQQVVRGDSAAYFCASSPHGGYGGELFFGEGSRLTVL.

The chain employs TRBV11-2 and TRBJ2-1; tentatively, D is TRBD2 (6 bases). The germline V and J ends were trimmed by 5 bases and 0 bases, with 17 bases remaining between them. The CDR3 covers 17 residues. Germline V gene data show CDR1 as SGHAT and CDR2 as FQNNGV. The CDR3, as DNA: TGTGCCAGCAGCCTACGAGGTAGCGGTAGCTCCTACAATGAGCAGTTCTTC. Translating it yields CASSLRGSGSSYNEQFF.

The genes are TRBV11-3 and TRBJ2-5, with 7 bases lining up with TRBD2. Germline V gene data show CDR1 as SGHNT and CDR2 as YENEEA. The V and J ends lost 5 bases and 4 bases, in that order; junction bases with no gene match: 16. The CDR3 consists of 17 residues. Written as DNA, the CDR3 is TGTGCCAGCAGCCCCCCCCGTGGGAGGGCCCTGGGAGAGACCCAGTACTTC. It translates to CASSPPRGRALGETQYF.

V usage is TRBV10-3 and J usage is TRBJ1-4; TRBD1 is a possible D gene (5 bases). Germline V gene lookup returns CDR1 ENHRY and CDR2 SYGVKD. Trimming pared 5 bases from V and 8 bases from J, leaving 9 bases between. There are 12 residues in the CDR3. The CDR3 loop is CAISTAGEKLFF. Written as DNA, the CDR3 is TGTGCCATCAGTACCGCAGGGGAAAAACTGTTTTTT.

The chain is built from TRBV28 and TRBJ1-1, with D perhaps TRBD1 (5 bases). The CDR3 runs 14 residues. V was pared by 6 bases and J by 5 bases, with 16 bases between. Germline CDR1 MDHEN, CDR2 SYDVKM. The CDR3 DNA follows: TGTGCCAGCAGGGGCCCCGGGGGGAAGACTGAAGCTTTCTTT. It codes for CASRGPGGKTEAFF.

The CDR3 protein is CASSPGGPNYGYTF. CDR3 coding DNA: TGCGCCAGCAGTCCGGGGGGTCCTAACTATGGCTACACCTTC. This rearrangement joins TRBV10-2 to TRBJ1-2; possibly TRBD1 for D (5 bases). The germline V and J ends were trimmed by 5 bases and 0 bases, with 10 bases remaining between them. CDR3 size: 14 residues. CDR1 and CDR2 (germline): WSHSY, SAAADI.

This chain uses TRBV5-6 with TRBJ2-5, with 8 nucleotides matching TRBD1. The junction had 7 bases not matched to a gene; V was cut back by 4 bases and J by 2 bases. Germline values: CDR1 SGHDT, CDR2 YYEEEE. This CDR3 is 15 amino acids long. The CDR3 DNA follows: TGTGCCAGCAGCCGATACGACAGGGGTCAAGAGACCCAGTACTTC. It codes for CASSRYDRGQETQYF.

V gene TRBV7-2 combines with J gene TRBJ2-1; D unresolved. In germline, CDR1 is SGHTA, CDR2 FQGNSA. This CDR3 region has 13 residues. Trimming pared 1 base from V and 8 bases from J, leaving 9 bases between. The CDR3 sequence: CASSLELVYEQFF. CDR3 nucleotide sequence: TGTGCCAGCAGCTTAGAACTGGTCTATGAGCAGTTCTTC.